This passage covers 19 T cell receptor beta chains from one sample sequenced in a study of monozygotic twins with inflammatory bowel disease. TCRdb re-called the 5' RACE reads; every CDR3 protein appears as one record, without DNA. Its table records roughly 150,000 distinct CDR3 sequences. Sequenced: blood. These receptor sequences come from a human donor with ulcerative colitis or Crohn's disease, or a healthy co-twin of an affected twin (not recorded which).

This chain links TRBV11-2 with TRBJ2-3; TCRdb lists TRBD1, though no DNA is available to test this call. Germline CDR1 and CDR2: SGHAT and FQNNGV. The CDR3 length is 17 residues. CDR3 residues: CASSSLLGRGNTDTQYF.

The J gene is TRBJ2-1, the V gene TRBV20-1; TCRdb's D call of TRBD2 is untestable without DNA. The CDR3 totals 15 residues. Germline CDR1 reads DFQATT; CDR2 reads SNEGSKA (reference sequence). The CDR3 is CSAPGRLATRGEQFF.

This chain links TRBV20-1 with TRBJ2-5. CDR1 is DFQATT, CDR2 SNEGSKA, per germline (reference sequence). The length of the CDR3 is 13 residues. Here the CDR3 reads CSAPWGTKEIQYF.

The genes are TRBV20-1 and TRBJ2-3; TCRdb selects TRBD1, and the lack of DNA leaves this call unchecked. From germline, CDR1 is DFQATT and CDR2 SNEGSKA (reference sequence). The CDR3 is made up of 17 amino acids. The CDR3 spells CSASYPGQGPPTDTQYF.

This chain connects TRBV27 to TRBJ2-3; TCRdb reports TRBD2, a call that lacks DNA to check it against. Looked up from germline, CDR1 is MNHEY and CDR2 is SMNVEV (reference sequence). This CDR3 region has 18 residues. CDR3 in amino acids: CASSFLNRLAYSTDTRYF.

V is TRBV12-3 or TRBV12-4 and J is TRBJ2-7; no DNA is available, so the TRBD1 call from TCRdb remains unchecked. This CDR3 region has 13 residues. The CDR3 region is CASNRSGRDEQYF.

The CDR3 sequence: CASARDLNEQFF. J is TRBJ2-1 and V is TRBV5-1; with no DNA, the TCRdb D assignment of TRBD1 cannot be verified. There are 12 residues in the CDR3. Per the germline V gene, CDR1 is SGHRS and CDR2 is YFSETQ.

CDR3 sequence reads: CASSPGVHTGELFF. The chain recombines TRBV18 with TRBJ2-2. Germline CDR1 reads KGHSH; CDR2 reads LQKENI. The CDR3 contains 14 residues.

This chain links TRBV7-9 with TRBJ2-7; TCRdb designates TRBD1, a call that cannot be tested without DNA. Germline loops: CDR1 SEHNR, CDR2 FQNEAQ (reference sequence). CDR3 size: 12 residues. CDR3 residues: CASSQTGDEQYF.

The chain recombines TRBV6-5 with TRBJ1-1. Germline CDR1 MNHEY, CDR2 SVGAGI. The CDR3 totals 13 residues. The chain's CDR3 is CASKAGMNTEAFF.

The CDR3 here is CASSLGGGHQETQYF. The gene calls are TRBV7-2 and TRBJ2-5. Germline loops: CDR1 SGHTA, CDR2 FQGNSA. This CDR3 region has 15 residues.

The V call is TRBV6-2 or TRBV6-3, the J call TRBJ2-2; TCRdb outputs TRBD1, but without DNA this stays unchecked. CDR3 size: 17 residues. The V gene's germline CDR1 is MNHEY and CDR2 SVGEGT. CDR3 loop: CASRQGTGDSNTGELFF.

J is TRBJ2-7 and V is TRBV7-2. Germline CDR1 is SGHTA and CDR2 is FQGNSA. The CDR3 runs 14 residues. The CDR3 reads CASSPSRTSYEQYF.

This sequence joins TRBV20-1 and TRBJ1-4; as DNA is missing, the TRBD1 call by TCRdb cannot be tested. Germline V gene data show CDR1 as DFQATT and CDR2 as SNEGSKA (reference sequence). The CDR3 runs to 14 residues. The CDR3 loop is CSAPPTGDNEKLFF.

This chain uses TRBV11-3 with TRBJ2-3; lacking DNA, the TRBD1 call made by TCRdb goes unchecked. The CDR3 is made up of 17 amino acids. In germline, CDR1 is SGHNT, CDR2 YENEEA. The chain's CDR3 is CASSLGPGQGASDTQYF.

The chain couples TRBV18 to TRBJ2-6; TCRdb outputs TRBD2, but without DNA this stays unchecked. Germline V gene lookup returns CDR1 KGHSH and CDR2 LQKENI. The CDR3 runs 19 residues. The CDR3 region is CASSPLVGRHSSGANVLTF.

The CDR3 loop is CASSLLAGGLWTQYF. The chain carries TRBV12-3 or TRBV12-4 and TRBJ2-5; the D call of TRBD2 rests on TCRdb alone, since no DNA is present to check it. This CDR3 is 15 amino acids long.

The chain has TRBV7-9 and TRBJ1-1; TCRdb designates TRBD1, a call that cannot be tested without DNA. Looked up from germline, CDR1 is SEHNR and CDR2 is FQNEAQ (reference sequence). The length of the CDR3 is 16 residues. The CDR3 here is CASSSGQGFLDTEAFF.

V usage is TRBV5-1 and J usage is TRBJ2-1. The CDR3 totals 15 residues. Germline CDR1 SGHRS, CDR2 YFSETQ. This CDR3 is CASSRSGTPNNEQFF.